The source of this TCR beta chain is a study of cytomegalovirus exposure and HLA in healthy donors. The germline CDR1 and CDR2 sequences are GTSNPN and SVGIG (reference sequence). The length of the CDR3 is 15 residues. V gave up 3 bases and J gave up 3 bases; unmatched junction bases: 6. This clone came up a few times. Primers included in the PCR were 60 Vbeta and 13 Jbeta primers. The method was immunoSEQ multiplex PCR; TCRdb's version includes in-frame clones alone and lacks a portion of them. The sample lists approximately 160,000 clones, approximately 70% occurring once. The TCR originated in a young man in good health and CMV-seropositive. The chain has TRBV30 and TRBJ2-2, with 8 bases matching TRBD1. The sequencing input was PBMCs. Here the CDR3 reads CAWRPGQDYTGELFF. Here the CDR3 DNA reads TGTGCCTGGAGGCCGGGACAGGATTACACCGGGGAGCTGTTTTTT.